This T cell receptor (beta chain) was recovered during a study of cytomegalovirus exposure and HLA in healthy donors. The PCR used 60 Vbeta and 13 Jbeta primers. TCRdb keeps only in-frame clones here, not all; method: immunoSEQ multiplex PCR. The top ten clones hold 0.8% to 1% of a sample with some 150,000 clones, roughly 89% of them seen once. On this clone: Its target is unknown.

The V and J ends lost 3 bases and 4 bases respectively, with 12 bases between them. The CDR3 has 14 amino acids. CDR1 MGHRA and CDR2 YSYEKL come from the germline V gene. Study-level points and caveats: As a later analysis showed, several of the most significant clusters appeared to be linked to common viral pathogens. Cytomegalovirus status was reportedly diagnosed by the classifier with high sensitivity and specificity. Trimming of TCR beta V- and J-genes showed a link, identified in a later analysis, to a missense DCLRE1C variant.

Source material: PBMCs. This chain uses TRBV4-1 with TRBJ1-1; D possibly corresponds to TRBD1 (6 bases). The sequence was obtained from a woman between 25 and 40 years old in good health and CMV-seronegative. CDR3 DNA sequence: TGCGCCAGCAGCCATAAGGGGGGGGGCACTGAAGCTTTCTTT. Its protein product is CASSHKGGGTEAFF.